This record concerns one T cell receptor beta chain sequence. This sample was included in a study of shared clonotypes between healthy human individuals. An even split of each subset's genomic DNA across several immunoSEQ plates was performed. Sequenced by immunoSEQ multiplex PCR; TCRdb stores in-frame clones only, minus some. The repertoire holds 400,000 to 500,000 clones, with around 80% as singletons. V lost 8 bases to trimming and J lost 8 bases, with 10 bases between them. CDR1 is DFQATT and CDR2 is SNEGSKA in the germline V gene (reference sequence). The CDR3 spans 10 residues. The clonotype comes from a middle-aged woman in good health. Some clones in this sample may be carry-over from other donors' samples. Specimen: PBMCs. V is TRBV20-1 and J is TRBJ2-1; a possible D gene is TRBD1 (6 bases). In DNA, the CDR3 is TGCAGTACCAGGGGCGATGAGCAGTTCTTC. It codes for CSTRGDEQFF.